These 30 T cell receptor beta chains were all obtained from the same sample, sequenced in a study of T cell responses to AZD1222 COVID-19 vaccine. Assay: immunoSEQ multiplex PCR; the TCRdb copy retains only in-frame clones and omits some. This sample has more than 85,000 clones, with roughly 87% found just once. Sequencing was performed on peripheral blood, taken on day 0 of AZD1222 vaccination. Receptors were obtained from an adult in good health.

This clone appeared a single time. The chain has TRBV30 and TRBJ1-1; TRBD1 is a possible D gene (6 bases). This CDR3 is built from 13 residues. Germline CDR1 reads GTSNPN; CDR2 reads SVGIG (reference sequence). The V end lost 3 bases, the J end lost 1 base, and 9 bases lay between the germline ends. The CDR3 sequence is CAWRARGNTEAFF. The CDR3 coding sequence is TGTGCCTGGAGGGCCAGGGGGAACACTGAAGCTTTCTTT.

The chain employs TRBV5-4 and TRBJ2-3; a possible D gene is TRBD2 (7 bases). Deletions cut 9 bases from V and 3 bases from J, with 20 bases between. CDR3 size: 15 residues. Germline CDR1 and CDR2: SGHNT and YYREEE (reference sequence). CDR3 protein: CATLFGGQGTDTQYF. In nucleotides, the CDR3 is TGTGCCACCCTCTTCGGGGGGCAAGGGACAGATACGCAGTATTTT.

The chain carries TRBV7-3 and TRBJ1-1, with D perhaps matching TRBD1 (6 bases). V was pared by 1 base and J by 5 bases, with 8 bases between. The CDR3 length is 13 residues. The germline CDR1 and CDR2 sequences are SGHTA and FQGTGA. The CDR3 DNA reads TGTGCCAGCAGCTTAAGGAGGGGGACTGAAGCTTTCTTT. It is translated as CASSLRRGTEAFF.

The genes are TRBV11-2 and TRBJ2-1, with no clear D. Between the trimmed V and J ends, which lost 5 bases and 14 bases, there was a span of 22 bases. The CDR3 loop spans 14 amino acids. Germline V lookup: CDR1 SGHAT, CDR2 FQNNGV. CDR3: CASSIDTFRPAEFF. The CDR3 coding sequence is TGTGCCAGCAGCATCGATACCTTCCGGCCCGCCGAGTTCTTC.

The CDR3: CASSRTTGTGSSYEQYF. CDR3 DNA sequence: TGCGCCAGCAGCCGGACCACCGGGACAGGGAGCTCCTACGAGCAGTACTTC. The J gene is TRBJ2-7, the V gene TRBV4-3; 9 nucleotides align to TRBD1. The CDR3 consists of 17 residues. Germline V gives CDR1 LGHNA, CDR2 YSLEER. The V gene end was trimmed by 4 bases and the J gene end by 0 bases; junction bases not matched to a gene: 10.

The chain has TRBV12-5 and TRBJ1-2, with unresolved D. The CDR3 extends over 16 amino acids. Germline assignment: CDR1 LGHNT and CDR2 FRNRAP. V gave up 1 base and J gave up 0 bases, with 12 bases separating them. The CDR3 region has the DNA TGTGCTAGTGGTTTGGACGAGCCCTGGGCTAACTATGGCTACACCTTC. It encodes CASGLDEPWANYGYTF.

The chain couples TRBV6-2 or TRBV6-3 to TRBJ2-3; D not certain. Per germline, CDR1 MNHEY and CDR2 SVGEGT. Trimming removed 5 bases from V and 1 base from J, with 16 bases in between. This CDR3 has 16 residues. The CDR3 region is CASSPLFQSGTDTQYF. DNA of the CDR3: TGTGCCAGCAGTCCCCTTTTTCAGTCTGGCACAGATACGCAGTATTTT.

V and J are TRBV6-5 and TRBJ1-5, with D possibly TRBD1 on 5 matching bases. The V end lost 5 bases, the J end lost 3 bases, and 11 bases lay between the germline ends. Germline V gene sequence: CDR1 MNHEY, CDR2 SVGAGI. This CDR3 is 14 amino acids long. In DNA form, the CDR3 reads TGTGCCAGCAGTCATGACAGAATCAATCAGCCCCAGCATTTT. Residues: CASSHDRINQPQHF.

The chain joins TRBV6-5 to TRBJ1-4; D is perhaps TRBD1 (6 bases). The J call may not be correct, given that the DNA end is closer to TRBJ2-2. CDR1 and CDR2 (germline): MNHEY, SVGAGI. This CDR3 has 14 residues. CDR3 DNA sequence: TGTGCCAGCAGCGATACAGGGTTTCGTGAGGAGCTGTTTTTT. It yields the protein CASSDTGFREELFF.

CDR3 in DNA: TGCGCCAGCAGCCTCCTACAAGAGACCCAGTACTTC. Translating gives CASSLLQETQYF. V and J are TRBV5-1 and TRBJ2-5; D gene ambiguous. V was clipped by 4 bases and J by 2 bases, with 6 bases between them. Germline values: CDR1 SGHRS, CDR2 YFSETQ. This CDR3 contains 12 residues.

The chain is built from TRBV5-8 and TRBJ1-1, with 8 bases fitting TRBD1. Trimming took 5 bases from V and 3 from J; bases not matched to a gene: 3. This CDR3 is 13 amino acids long. Per the germline V gene, CDR1 is SGHTS and CDR2 is YDEGEE. The CDR3 bases are TGTGCCAGCAGGGACAGGGCTGACACTGAAGCTTTCTTT. This encodes CASRDRADTEAFF.

This clone is a singleton in its sample. V usage is TRBV5-5 and J usage is TRBJ2-3, with D unclear. V shed 2 bases and J shed 4 bases, with 8 bases lying between them. The germline V gene encodes CDR1 SGHKS and CDR2 YYEKEE (reference sequence). The CDR3 sequence is 13 residues long. CDR3 region: CASSLVGPDTQYF. CDR3 bases: TGTGCCAGCAGCTTAGTCGGACCAGATACGCAGTATTTT.

The gene calls are TRBV28 and TRBJ2-4; tentative D call: TRBD2 (7 bases). The CDR3 consists of 16 residues. The V gene lost 7 bases and the J gene lost 0 bases, with 16 bases spanning the gap. Per germline, CDR1 MDHEN and CDR2 SYDVKM. CDR3 region: CASMGRGGLAKNIQYF. The CDR3 region has the DNA TGTGCCAGCATGGGAAGGGGGGGTCTAGCCAAAAACATTCAGTACTTC.

This sequence joins TRBV21-1 and TRBJ2-7; the DNA was not compared with TRBD1, the D call given in the table. TRBV21-1 is marked as a pseudogene. This CDR3 region has 15 residues. The CDR3 loop is CASSKGQGESYEQYF. The CDR3 DNA sequence: TGTGCCAGCAGCAAAGGACAGGGTGAATCCTACGAGCAGTACTTC.

The genes are TRBV20-1 and TRBJ2-1, with no clear D. Germline CDR1 and CDR2: DFQATT and SNEGSKA (reference sequence). V was shortened by 5 bases and J by 12 bases, with 8 bases between the two germline ends. This CDR3 spans 9 amino acids. In DNA, the CDR3 is TGCAGTGCTCTCCTGGTGCAGTTCTTC. It yields the protein CSALLVQFF.

The chain uses TRBV18 and TRBJ2-7; the D gene is possibly TRBD1 (6 bases). The CDR3 runs to 16 residues. With 0 bases removed from V and 1 base from J, the gap between germline ends came to 13 bases. Germline loops: CDR1 KGHSH, CDR2 LQKENI. DNA of the CDR3: TGTGCCAGCTCACCACCCCAGGGGCTTCTTTCCTACGAGCAGTACTTC. Its protein product is CASSPPQGLLSYEQYF.

The chain joins TRBV10-1 to TRBJ2-3; 8 bases fit TRBD2. The CDR3 totals 14 residues. Germline CDR1 is WNHNN and CDR2 is SYGVQD (reference sequence). With 4 bases clipped from V and 4 bases from J, the junction kept 4 bases outside the gene matches. The CDR3 DNA follows: TGCGCCAGCAGTGGGACTAGCAGCCCAGATACGCAGTATTTT. This translates into CASSGTSSPDTQYF.

The chain couples TRBV12-3 or TRBV12-4 to TRBJ1-6, with no clear D. Trimming removed 6 bases from V and 9 bases from J, with 9 bases in between. This CDR3 contains 12 residues. The CDR3 loop is CASRDGISPLHF. The CDR3 DNA reads TGTGCCAGCAGGGACGGTATTTCACCCCTCCACTTT.

By sample share, this clone is medium-sized. The rearrangement uses TRBV4-1 and TRBJ2-2; the D is unclear. CDR1 is MGHRA, CDR2 YSYEKL, per germline. This CDR3 is 17 amino acids long. Trimming took 3 bases from V and 0 from J, leaving 14 bases between them. The CDR3 loop is CASSQSRNPTNTGELFF. As DNA, the CDR3 is TGCGCCAGCAGCCAGTCTCGGAACCCCACGAACACCGGGGAGCTGTTTTTT.

The V gene is TRBV18, the J gene TRBJ1-2; 7 bases map to TRBD1. Germline assignment: CDR1 KGHSH and CDR2 LQKENI. V gave up 6 bases and J gave up 4 bases; unmatched junction bases: 11. The CDR3 runs to 15 residues. Here the CDR3 reads CASSGDRERSYGYTF. The CDR3 DNA sequence: TGTGCCAGCTCGGGCGACAGGGAAAGATCCTATGGCTACACCTTC.

V gene TRBV9 combines with J gene TRBJ2-5; 11 nucleotides agree with TRBD2. Germline trimming cut 6 bases from V and 1 base from J; bases unmatched to any gene: 5. This CDR3 contains 15 residues. The germline V gene has CDR1 SGDLS and CDR2 YYNGEE. This CDR3 is CASTSGGTRQETQYF. In DNA, the CDR3 is TGTGCCAGCACTAGCGGGGGGACCCGCCAAGAGACCCAGTACTTC.

J is TRBJ1-4 and V is TRBV27; 8 bases match TRBD1. The junction had 10 bases not matched to a gene; V was cut back by 5 bases and J by 5 bases. CDR3 size: 16 residues. In germline, CDR1 is MNHEY, CDR2 SMNVEV (reference sequence). The chain's CDR3 is CASSPFQGALNEKLFF. The CDR3 nucleotides read TGTGCCAGCAGTCCCTTTCAGGGGGCATTGAATGAAAAACTGTTTTTT.

The chain has TRBV15 and TRBJ1-4, with D tentatively TRBD1 (6 bases). Germline V gene data show CDR1 as LNHNV and CDR2 as YYDKDF (reference sequence). The V gene lost 0 bases and the J gene lost 8 bases, with 19 bases spanning the gap. The CDR3 spans 17 residues. CDR3 nucleotides: TGTGCCACCAGCAGAGAGGGGGCCGTGTTTATTGAGGAAAAACTGTTTTTT. Encoded protein: CATSREGAVFIEEKLFF.

This rearrangement joins TRBV21-1 to TRBJ1-1. TRBV21-1 is a pseudogene locus. CDR3 length: 18 amino acids. Written as DNA, the CDR3 is TGTGCCAGCAGCAAAGGACGAGGGTGCGCCGGGGAGAGCACTGAAGCTTTCTTT. Translation gives CASSKGRGCAGESTEAFF.

V and J are TRBV28 and TRBJ1-2; no firm D call. V was cut by 6 bases and J by 8 bases, with 22 bases left in between. Germline V gene lookup returns CDR1 MDHEN and CDR2 SYDVKM. This CDR3 comprises 15 residues. As DNA, the CDR3 is TGTGCCAGCAGACCCGGAGGTGCGGCTACGGAGGGCTACACCTTC. The encoded protein is CASRPGGAATEGYTF.

The V and J genes are TRBV7-8 and TRBJ2-7, with D possibly being TRBD1 or TRBD2 (5 bases each). Germline-derived CDR1 and CDR2 are SGHVS and FQNEAQ. The CDR3 contains 14 residues. Trimming stripped 2 bases from V and 2 bases from J, with 10 bases between. CDR3 in amino acids: CASSLTGRAYEQYF. DNA of the CDR3: TGTGCCAGCAGCTTAACGGGACGGGCCTACGAGCAGTACTTC.

This chain joins TRBV7-9 and TRBJ2-3; 9 bases are shared with TRBD2. Germline CDR1 SEHNR, CDR2 FQNEAQ (reference sequence). CDR3 length: 16 residues. V shed 1 base and J 1 base; nucleotides not matched to a gene: 3. CDR3 protein: CASSLGASGGTDTQYF. CDR3 bases: TGTGCCAGCAGCTTAGGTGCTAGCGGGGGCACAGATACGCAGTATTTT.

The chain carries TRBV24-1 and TRBJ2-1; TRBD2 might be the D (6 bases). The ends were cut back, 3 bases at V and 7 bases at J, with 15 bases in the middle. The germline CDR1 and CDR2 sequences are KGHDR and SFDVKD. The CDR3 totals 15 residues. CDR3 loop: CATSDPRRARNEQFF. The CDR3 coding sequence is TGTGCCACCAGTGATCCGAGGAGGGCGAGGAATGAGCAGTTCTTC.

In DNA form, the CDR3 reads TGCGCCAGCAGCCCGGGGCAGGTCTACGAGCAGTACTTC. Its translation is CASSPGQVYEQYF. The J gene is TRBJ2-7, the V gene TRBV5-1; D assignment may be TRBD1 or TRBD2 (5 bases each). The germline V and J ends were trimmed by 4 bases and 3 bases, with 11 bases remaining between them. CDR1 is SGHRS and CDR2 is YFSETQ in the germline V gene. The CDR3 consists of 13 residues.

The J gene is TRBJ1-1, the V gene TRBV14; D gene uncertain. V dropped 0 bases and J dropped 0 bases, with 14 bases sitting between them. In germline, CDR1 is SGHDN, CDR2 FVKESK. The CDR3 has 17 residues. CDR3 loop: CASSQDAAGLLNTEAFF. The DNA of the CDR3 is TGTGCCAGCAGCCAAGATGCGGCAGGCTTACTGAACACTGAAGCTTTCTTT.